Listed here are 11 T cell receptor beta chains from one sample, sequenced in a study of T cell repertoires in cytomegalovirus infection. MiXCR, run by TCRdb on the reads, gives a single entry per CDR3 protein. The table lists approximately 500,000 distinct CDR3 sequences, roughly a third of them singletons. No cognate antigen is known for these TCRs. Material: cultured PBMCs, obtained from culture after CMV antigen stimulation. The origin of the receptors is a human donor in good health (CMV status not recorded). Some clones in this sample may be carry-over from other donors' samples.

This clonotype was detected many times. The chain couples TRBV7-2 to TRBJ2-3; 8 bases are a match to TRBD1. V lost 1 base and J lost 7; bases outside the gene matches: 10. Germline assignment: CDR1 SGHTA and CDR2 FQGNSA. The CDR3 covers 16 residues. The chain's CDR3 is CASSLGSGGATNTQYF. For the CDR3, the DNA is TGTGCCAGCAGCTTAGGATCAGGGGGCGCGACTAATACGCAGTATTTT.

The sample holds a few counts of this clonotype. The chain is built from TRBV11-2 and TRBJ2-1; 9 bases fit TRBD2. V lost 2 bases, J lost 0 bases, and 14 bases stayed unmatched. The CDR3 is made up of 20 amino acids. Germline V lookup: CDR1 SGHAT, CDR2 FQNNGV. The CDR3 loop reads CASSLRIGGRAGSSYNEQFF. Written as DNA, the CDR3 is TGTGCCAGCAGCTTACGTATTGGCGGGAGGGCGGGAAGCTCCTACAATGAGCAGTTCTTC.

The chain links TRBV5-1 to TRBJ2-5; 11 bases are shared with TRBD2. The CDR3 runs 17 residues. Losses at the gene ends were 4 bases for V and 2 bases for J; bases not matched to a gene: 10. CDR1 SGHRS and CDR2 YFSETQ come from the germline V gene. This CDR3 reads CASSPSGRLAGQETQYF. The CDR3 region has the DNA TGCGCCAGCAGCCCCTCGGGCCGACTAGCGGGACAAGAGACCCAGTACTTC.

The rearrangement joins TRBV20-1 to TRBJ1-1, with a tentative D call TRBD1 (5 bases). This CDR3 is 13 amino acids long. The germline gives CDR1 DFQATT, CDR2 SNEGSKA (reference sequence). V lost 5 bases to trimming and J lost 3 bases, with 13 bases between them. CDR3 residues: CSAARLGDTEAFF. DNA of the CDR3: TGCAGTGCTGCTAGGTTAGGGGACACTGAAGCTTTCTTT.

The CDR3 DNA reads as TGTGCCAGCAGAGTTTTCCCGCCCGGGCAGGGATCGGGGAATCAGCCCCAGCATTTT. The encoded protein is CASRVFPPGQGSGNQPQHF. The J gene is TRBJ1-5, the V gene TRBV27; tentative D call: TRBD1 (5 bases). V was pared by 6 bases and J by 4 bases, with 28 bases between. There are 19 residues in the CDR3. Per the germline V gene, CDR1 is MNHEY and CDR2 is SMNVEV (reference sequence).

This clonotype has only a few counts. This chain uses TRBV12-3 or TRBV12-4 with TRBJ1-5, with no clear D. Trimming left V 8 bases short and J 5 bases short, with 16 bases between. The CDR3 spans 14 residues. DNA of the CDR3: TGTGCCAGCTCGAAGGGAGGGATTGATCAGCCCCAGCATTTT. Amino acids: CASSKGGIDQPQHF.

In its sample, this clonotype was seen a few times. V gene TRBV7-6 combines with J gene TRBJ2-1; no firm D call. CDR3 length: 14 residues. CDR1 and CDR2 from the germline V gene are SGHVS and FNYEAQ. Trimming cost V 5 bases and J 7 bases, with 15 bases left between them. This chain's CDR3 is CASSGVGHSNEQFF. In nucleotides, the CDR3 is TGTGCCAGCAGCGGGGTGGGTCATTCGAATGAGCAGTTCTTC.

This clonotype was seen a few times. The chain is built from TRBV12-3 or TRBV12-4 and TRBJ2-1, with no clear D. The V gene lost 6 bases and the J gene lost 9 bases, with 12 bases spanning the gap. This CDR3 comprises 12 residues. CDR3 coding DNA: TGTGCCAGCAGCCGAATAGCCGGTGAGCAGTTCTTC. It is translated as CASSRIAGEQFF.

This clonotype was observed at least ten times. The chain employs TRBV18 and TRBJ1-1, with 7 nucleotides matching TRBD1. Looked up from germline, CDR1 is KGHSH and CDR2 is LQKENI. The CDR3 loop spans 13 amino acids. The junction had 5 bases not matched to a gene; V was cut back by 6 bases and J by 4 bases. The CDR3 here is CASSQGQATEAFF. CDR3 DNA: TGTGCCAGCTCGCAAGGACAGGCCACTGAAGCTTTCTTT. Together with reference TRBV18 and TRBJ1-1, the CDR3 gives the full variable domain: NAGVMQNPRHLVRRRGQEARLRCSPMKGHSHVYWYRQLPEEGLKFMVYLQKENIIDESGMPKERFSAEFPKEGPSILRIQQVVRGDSAAYFCASSQGQATEAFFGQGTRLTVV.

The V and J genes are TRBV12-3 or TRBV12-4 and TRBJ2-1, with D possibly matching TRBD2 (5 bases). The germline V and J ends were trimmed by 8 bases and 6 bases, with 11 bases remaining between them. This CDR3 region has 12 residues. The CDR3 sequence is CASQSGPNEQFF. CDR3 nucleotide sequence: TGTGCCAGCCAAAGCGGTCCCAATGAGCAGTTCTTC.

This clonotype occurred many times. The chain uses TRBV12-3 or TRBV12-4 and TRBJ1-2; unclear D gene. The CDR3 contains 13 residues. Trimming removed 1 base from V and 6 bases from J, with 9 bases in between. The CDR3, as DNA: TGTGCCAGCAGTTTAGTAAGCGGGAATGGCTACACCTTC. Translated, it gives CASSLVSGNGYTF.